The 5 T cell receptor beta chains given below trace back to one sample, sequenced in a study of OX40 agonist ivuxolimab in advanced cancers. The repertoire was sequenced with immunoSEQ multiplex PCR; TCRdb's copy has only in-frame clones and lacks some. The sample carries some 60,000 clones, approximately 81% recorded once. This specimen was CD4+ or CD8+ T cells sorted from blood, taken in a trial of the OX40 agonist ivuxolimab. The receptors come from an adult with an advanced solid tumor such as melanoma, head and neck, liver or kidney cancer.

In its sample, this clone was seen a few times. The CDR3 region has the DNA TGTGCCAGCAGGGCTCACCGGCTAGCGGTCTACAATGAGCAGTTCTTC. It yields the protein CASRAHRLAVYNEQFF. The J gene is TRBJ2-1, the V gene TRBV27; TRBD2 matches at 7 bases. V shed 6 bases and J 3 bases; nucleotides not matched to a gene: 11. Germline V lookup: CDR1 MNHEY, CDR2 SMNVEV (reference sequence). This CDR3 is 16 amino acids long.

CDR3 amino acids: CATRRGAGPNEQFF. In DNA form, the CDR3 reads TGCGCCACCAGACGGGGGGCCGGCCCCAATGAGCAGTTCTTC. V usage is TRBV5-1 and J usage is TRBJ2-1; weak D call: TRBD2 (7 bases). This CDR3 is 14 amino acids long. Germline V CDR1 and CDR2: SGHRS, YFSETQ. Trimming stripped 9 bases from V and 6 bases from J, with 19 bases between.

The chain joins TRBV5-5 to TRBJ1-1; TRBD1 matches at 11 bases. CDR1 is SGHKS and CDR2 is YYEKEE in the germline V gene (reference sequence). The CDR3 covers 14 residues. V was clipped by 3 bases and J by 6 bases; unmatched bases: 4. CDR3 in DNA: TGTGCCAGCAGCTCGCTGGGACAGGGGGCTGAAGCTTTCTTT. This encodes CASSSLGQGAEAFF.

This chain connects TRBV6-5 to TRBJ2-7, with 11 bases that match TRBD2. Germline CDR1 and CDR2: MNHEY and SVGAGI. V gave up 4 bases and J gave up 6 bases; unmatched junction bases: 5. CDR3 length: 14 amino acids. This CDR3 is CASSLLAGEIEQYF. CDR3 DNA sequence: TGTGCCAGCAGTTTACTAGCGGGAGAGATCGAGCAGTACTTC.

The chain combines TRBV9 with TRBJ2-1; tentatively, D is TRBD1 (5 bases). Germline CDR1 is SGDLS and CDR2 is YYNGEE. This CDR3 is 13 amino acids long. The V end lost 0 bases, the J end lost 10 bases, and 11 bases lay between the germline ends. This CDR3 is CASSVATGAEQFF. DNA for the CDR3: TGTGCCAGCAGCGTAGCTACAGGTGCAGAGCAGTTCTTC.